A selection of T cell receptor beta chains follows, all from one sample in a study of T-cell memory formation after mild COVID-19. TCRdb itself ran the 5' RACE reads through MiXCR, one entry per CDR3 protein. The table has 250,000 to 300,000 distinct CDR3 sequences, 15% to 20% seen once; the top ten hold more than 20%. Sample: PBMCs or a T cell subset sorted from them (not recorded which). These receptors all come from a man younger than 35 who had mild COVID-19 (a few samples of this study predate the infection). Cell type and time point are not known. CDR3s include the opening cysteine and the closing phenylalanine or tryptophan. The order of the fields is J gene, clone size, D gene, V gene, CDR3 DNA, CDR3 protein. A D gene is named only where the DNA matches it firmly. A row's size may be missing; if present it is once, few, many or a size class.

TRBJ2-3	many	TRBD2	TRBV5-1	TGCGCCAGCAGCATAGCGGGGGGGAGCACAGATACGCAGTATTTT	CASSIAGGSTDTQYF
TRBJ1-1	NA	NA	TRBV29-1	TGCAGCGTTGGGTTTGTGGGCACTGAAGCTTTCTTT	CSVGFVGTEAFF
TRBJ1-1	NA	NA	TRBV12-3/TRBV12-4	TGTGCCAGCAGTTCGAGCCAGGGCGGCACTGAAGCTTTCTTT	CASSSSQGGTEAFF
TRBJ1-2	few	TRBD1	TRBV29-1	TGCATAGGGACAGTTAGTAACTATGGCTACACCTTC	CIGTVSNYGYTF
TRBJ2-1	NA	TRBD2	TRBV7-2	TGTGCCAGCATATCAAGCGAACTAGCGGGGGTCGATGAGCAGTTCTTC	CASISSELAGVDEQFF
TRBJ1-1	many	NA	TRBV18	TGTGCCAGCTCACCTTCTAGGGGCGGGACTGAAGCTTTCTTT	CASSPSRGGTEAFF
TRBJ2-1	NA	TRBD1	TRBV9	TGTGCCAGCAGCCTTATGCCCCAGGGGGCGTACAATGAGCAGTTCTTC	CASSLMPQGAYNEQFF
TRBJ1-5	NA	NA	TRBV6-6	TGTGCCAGCAGGCCCGGGTCATCGGGACAGCCCCAGCATTTT	CASRPGSSGQPQHF
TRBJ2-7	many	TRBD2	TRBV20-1	TGCAGTGCTCCTGGTTCTAGCGGGGGGTCAGACGAGCAGTACTTC	CSAPGSSGGSDEQYF
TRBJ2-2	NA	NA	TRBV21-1	TGTGCCAGCAGCAAAGAAGGTCAGGGCACAGACACCGGGGAGCTGTTTTTT	CASSKEGQGTDTGELFF
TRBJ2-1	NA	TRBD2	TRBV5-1	TGCGCCAGCAGCCCCCGGGGAGGGTGGGATGAGCAGTTCTTC	CASSPRGGWDEQFF
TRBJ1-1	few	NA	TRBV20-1	TGCAGTGCTAGAAGGCCGTCGAACACTGAAGCTTTCTTT	CSARRPSNTEAFF
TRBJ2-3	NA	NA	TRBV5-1	TGCGCCAGCAGCTCGATGACGGCTAGCACAGATACGCAGTATTTT	CASSSMTASTDTQYF
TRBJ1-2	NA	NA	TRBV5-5	TGTGCCAGCAAGGAGGGAGGCCCATTCTACACCTTC	CASKEGGPFYTF
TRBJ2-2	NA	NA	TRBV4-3	TGCGCCAGCAGCCAAGAGGGTCACACCGGGGAGCTGTTTTTT	CASSQEGHTGELFF
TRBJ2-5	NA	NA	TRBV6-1	TGTGCCAGCAGTGAAGGTGCAGACCAAGAGACCCAGTACTTC	CASSEGADQETQYF
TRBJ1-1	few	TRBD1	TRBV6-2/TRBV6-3	TGTGCCAGCAGTTTTTCACCGGGACAGGGGGCGAAAGCTTTCTTT	CASSFSPGQGAKAFF
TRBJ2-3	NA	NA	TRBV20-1	TGCAGTGCTAGAAAGGGTCCCAACACAGATACGCAGTATTTT	CSARKGPNTDTQYF
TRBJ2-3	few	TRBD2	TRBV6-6	TGTGCCAGCAGTTACTCCGCCAGCGGGGGGGCAAGAGATACGCAGTATTTT	CASSYSASGGARDTQYF
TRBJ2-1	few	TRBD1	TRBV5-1	TGCGCCAGCAGCTTCGGTACAGGGGACAATGAGCAGTTCTTC	CASSFGTGDNEQFF
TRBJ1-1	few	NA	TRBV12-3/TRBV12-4	TGTGCCAGCAGATCGACTGGAAACACTGAAGCTTTCTTT	CASRSTGNTEAFF
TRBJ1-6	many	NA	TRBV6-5	TGTGCCAGCGCCCGACGCGGGGGCGCCGGGAATTCACCCCTCCACTTT	CASARRGGAGNSPLHF
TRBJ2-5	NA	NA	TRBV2	TGTGCCAGCAGTGAAGGGTCCAGGGGTGGGGAGACCCAGTACTTC	CASSEGSRGGETQYF
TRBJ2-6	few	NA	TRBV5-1	TGCGCCAGCATGTCGCCTGGGGCCAACGTCCTGACTTTC	CASMSPGANVLTF
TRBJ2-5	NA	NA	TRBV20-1	TGCAGTGCTAGCGGGTCAGCTGAAGAGACCCAGTACTTC	CSASGSAEETQYF
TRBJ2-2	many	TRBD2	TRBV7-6	TGTGCCAGCAGCTCCAATCCCGGGACTAGCGCCCCCGGGGAGCTGTTTTTT	CASSSNPGTSAPGELFF
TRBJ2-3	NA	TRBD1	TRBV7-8	TGTGCCAGCAGCTTATCAAGAGGGGGCAGTAAACAGTATTTT	CASSLSRGGSKQYF
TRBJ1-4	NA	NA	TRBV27	TGTGCCAGCAGTCGTTGGGCTAATGAAAAACTGTTTTTT	CASSRWANEKLFF
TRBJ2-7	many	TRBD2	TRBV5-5	TGTGCCAGCAGCTTGACAGCGGGGGCGATCTACGAGCAGTACTTC	CASSLTAGAIYEQYF
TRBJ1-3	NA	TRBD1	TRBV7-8	TGTGCCAGCAGCCACGGGACAGGCGGAAACACCATATATTTT	CASSHGTGGNTIYF
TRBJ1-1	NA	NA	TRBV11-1	TGTGCCAGCAGCTTGGACCTCCGGACCCCTGAAGCTTTCTTT	CASSLDLRTPEAFF
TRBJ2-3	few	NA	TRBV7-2	TGTGCCAGCAGCTTAGCGTTACCAGATACGCAGTATTTT	CASSLALPDTQYF
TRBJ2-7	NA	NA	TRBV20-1	TGCAGTGCTAGAGAAGGGGGGGGCAGCGAGCAGTACTTC	CSAREGGGSEQYF
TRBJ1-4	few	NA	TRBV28	TGTGCCAGCAGCCCATTTGGCACAGGGCGGGGACGTGGGGAAAAACTGTTTTTT	CASSPFGTGRGRGEKLFF
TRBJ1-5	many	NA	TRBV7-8	TGTGCCAGCAGCTTATTGTCATCAGGGGGCAATCAGCCCCAGCATTTT	CASSLLSSGGNQPQHF
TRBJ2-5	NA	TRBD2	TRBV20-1	TGCAGTGCTAGAGGACTAGCGGGGGGGTCATTGACCCAGTACTTC	CSARGLAGGSLTQYF
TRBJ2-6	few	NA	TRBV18	TGTGCCAGCTCCCTGACAAGTGGATCCGGGGCCAACGTCCTGACTTTC	CASSLTSGSGANVLTF
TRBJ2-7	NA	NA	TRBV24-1	TGTGTCGACAAGTCGGCGAACGAGCAGTACTTC	CVDKSANEQYF
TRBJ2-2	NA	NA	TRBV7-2	TGTGCCAGCAGATTGGCGCGGAACACCGGGGAGCTGTTTTTT	CASRLARNTGELFF
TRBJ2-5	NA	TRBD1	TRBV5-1	TGCGCCAGCAGCGCCGGACAGGGCCCACAAGAGACCCAGTACTTC	CASSAGQGPQETQYF
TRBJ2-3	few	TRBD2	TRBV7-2	TGTGCCAGCAGCTTACGGCGGGGAGGGGCAGATACGCAGTATTTT	CASSLRRGGADTQYF
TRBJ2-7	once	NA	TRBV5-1	TGCGCCAGCAGCTCTGAGGGGACCGAGTACAATGAGCAGTACTTC	CASSSEGTEYNEQYF
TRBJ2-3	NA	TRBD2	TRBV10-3	TGTGCCATCAGTGTAGTAGCGGGGGGGAGCACAGATACGCAGTATTTT	CAISVVAGGSTDTQYF
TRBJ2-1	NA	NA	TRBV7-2	TGTGCCAGCAGCTTTGTGGCCAGTCCAGGGAACAATGAGCAGTTCTTC	CASSFVASPGNNEQFF
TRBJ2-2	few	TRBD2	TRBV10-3	TGTGCCATCAGTGACCCGGGGAGGGTGAGCACCGGGGAGCTGTTTTTT	CAISDPGRVSTGELFF
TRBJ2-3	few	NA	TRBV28	TGTGCCAGCAGTTTATGGGGCGAAAGCACAGATACGCAGTATTTT	CASSLWGESTDTQYF